This T cell receptor (beta chain) was sequenced in a study of blood T cell repertoires in COVID-19. Background on the study: Samples representing acute and convalescent COVID-19 were sourced from the United States, Italy and Spain.

Sequencing used immunoSEQ multiplex PCR; TCRdb keeps in-frame clones, though not all of them. The sample holds some 74,000 clones, nearly 80% seen once. V gave up 5 bases and J gave up 3 bases; unmatched junction bases: 8. The germline gives CDR1 MNHNY, CDR2 SVGAGI (reference sequence). This CDR3 spans 15 amino acids. The clonotype was recovered from a human donor in a cohort sampled during active COVID-19. The rearrangement joins TRBV6-6 to TRBJ2-7, with 9 positions matching TRBD1. The sequencing sample was made of peripheral blood. CDR3 amino acids: CASSLGQGSLYEQYF. The CDR3 DNA follows: TGTGCCAGCAGTCTAGGACAGGGGTCTCTCTACGAGCAGTACTTC.